This T cell receptor (beta chain) emerged from a study of blood T cell repertoires in COVID-19. Study in general: Samples of COVID-19 (acute and convalescent) were obtained from the United States, Italy and Spain. Nucleic acid was either cDNA or gDNA, and it came from T cells, B-cell-depleted T cells, or PBMCs.

J gave up 4 bases and V 5 bases, and 8 bases lay outside the gene matches. The CDR3 is made up of 15 amino acids. Germline CDR1 SGHTA, CDR2 FQGNSA. Original data processing: Reference gene primer amplification yielded estimated nucleated cell counts. The protocol was immunoSEQ multiplex PCR, while the TCRdb copy is restricted to in-frame clones and leaves out a portion. That table gives V, J and clone size, and the DNA gave D and trimming. Of roughly 120,000 clones listed, nearly 90% were seen once; the top ten hold 4% to 5%. The source is a human donor in a cohort sampled during active COVID-19. The specimen sequenced was peripheral blood. The chain recombines TRBV7-2 with TRBJ2-7; 10 positions match TRBD2. In DNA form, the CDR3 reads TGTGCCAGCAGCCCAGCTAGCGGGAGTGTGTACGAGCAGTACTTC. Encoded protein: CASSPASGSVYEQYF.